These 28 T cell receptor beta chains were sequenced from one sample in a study of blood T cell repertoires in COVID-19 (TCRdb year 2020). The method behind the library was the immunoSEQ multiplex PCR assay. The table comes from immuneACCESS by way of TCRdb, which keeps in-frame sequences with V and J called. Part of the clones is missing from these tables; in studies checked, under half for an unresolved V gene and the rest for unknown reasons. The sample table contains roughly 150,000 clones; only one count was recorded for roughly 80% of them. The ten most abundant clones make up 7.5% to 8.5% of the sample. Material for sequencing was peripheral blood. These receptor sequences come from a human donor in a cohort sampled during active COVID-19.

The V gene is TRBV19, the J gene TRBJ2-1; 7 positions match TRBD2. This CDR3 spans 15 amino acids. V shed 5 bases, J shed 9 bases, and the junction held 13 bases outside the gene matches. CDR1 LNHDA and CDR2 SQIVND come from the germline V gene (reference sequence). This CDR3 reads CASSDRTRIAGEQFF. The CDR3 region has the DNA TGTGCCAGTAGTGACCGGACTAGGATCGCAGGTGAGCAGTTCTTC.

The chain uses TRBV6-6 and TRBJ2-1; 7 nucleotides agree with TRBD2. V dropped 2 bases and J dropped 5; count of bases not matched to a gene: 6. The germline V gene encodes CDR1 MNHNY and CDR2 SVGAGI (reference sequence). The CDR3 totals 15 residues. The CDR3 protein is CASSYPVGGNNEQFF. CDR3 in DNA: TGTGCCAGCAGTTACCCTGTCGGGGGGAACAATGAGCAGTTCTTC.

The V and J genes are TRBV28 and TRBJ1-1; 7 bases are a match to TRBD1. V lost 7 bases and J lost 2; bases outside the gene matches: 10. The CDR3 runs 15 residues. Germline V gene sequence: CDR1 MDHEN, CDR2 SYDVKM. CDR3 DNA sequence: TGTGCCAGCACTACGGAACAGGGGATAAACACTGAAGCTTTCTTT. It translates to CASTTEQGINTEAFF.

This chain links TRBV27 with TRBJ2-1; D gene unclear. Germline lookup yields CDR1 MNHEY and CDR2 SMNVEV (reference sequence). CDR3 size: 11 residues. V dropped 10 bases and J dropped 1 base, with 5 bases sitting between them. The CDR3 spells CATSSYNEQFF. DNA of the CDR3: TGTGCCACTAGTTCCTACAATGAGCAGTTCTTC.

V gene TRBV5-1 combines with J gene TRBJ2-1, with D perhaps TRBD1 (6 bases). From germline, CDR1 is SGHRS and CDR2 YFSETQ. The ends were cut back, 4 bases at V and 7 bases at J, with 9 bases in the middle. The CDR3 runs to 12 residues. Written as DNA, the CDR3 is TGCGCCAGCAGCCTTACAGGGAATGAGCAGTTCTTC. Protein product: CASSLTGNEQFF.

The chain carries TRBV21-1 and TRBJ2-5; TRBD1, the table's D call, was not compared with the DNA. TRBV21-1 is a known pseudogene. CDR3 length: 16 amino acids. The CDR3 sequence: CASGTSGQGTQETQYF. The CDR3 nucleotides are TGTGCCAGCGGGACGAGCGGACAGGGGACCCAAGAGACCCAGTACTTC.

This chain links TRBV5-1 with TRBJ2-7; the match to TRBD1 covers 10 bases. This CDR3 is 14 amino acids long. CDR1 is SGHRS and CDR2 is YFSETQ in the germline V gene. J lost 4 bases, V lost 7 bases, and 8 bases had no gene match. The CDR3 nucleotides read TGCGCCAGCCGAGACGGGACAGGGGCTTACGAGCAGTACTTC. Translation gives CASRDGTGAYEQYF.

V usage is TRBV19 and J usage is TRBJ1-2; the match to TRBD1 covers 9 bases. The CDR3 contains 15 residues. The junction had 7 bases not matched to a gene; V was cut back by 3 bases and J by 5 bases. Germline V lookup: CDR1 LNHDA, CDR2 SQIVND (reference sequence). The CDR3, as DNA: TGTGCCAGTAGTATCGCACAGGGGGCAGGATATGGCTACACCTTC. As protein: CASSIAQGAGYGYTF.

J is TRBJ2-1 and V is TRBV11-2, with 13 bases matching TRBD2. This CDR3 has 16 residues. Trimming cost V 6 bases and J 3 bases; bases outside gene matches: 5. Germline lookup yields CDR1 SGHAT and CDR2 FQNNGV. DNA of the CDR3: TGTGCCAGCAGACTAGCGGGGGGGTCACTCTACAATGAGCAGTTCTTC. It specifies CASRLAGGSLYNEQFF.

The chain uses TRBV19 and TRBJ2-3; 10 nucleotides align to TRBD2. The CDR3 loop spans 14 amino acids. J was trimmed by 6 bases and V by 4 bases; bases with no gene match: 4. CDR1 is LNHDA, CDR2 SQIVND, per germline (reference sequence). In DNA form, the CDR3 reads TGTGCCAGTAGTACAGCGGGGGGGTGGGATACGCAGTATTTT. Its translation is CASSTAGGWDTQYF. Looking up the rest from reference TRBV19 and TRBJ2-3 gives the full variable domain: DGGITQSPKYLFRKEGQNVTLSCEQNLNHDAMYWYRQDPGQGLRLIYYSQIVNDFQKGDIAEGYSVSREKKESFPLTVTSAQKNPTAFYLCASSTAGGWDTQYFGPGTRLTVL.

This sequence joins TRBV18 and TRBJ1-3; TRBD1 agrees at 7 bases. The germline CDR1 and CDR2 sequences are KGHSH and LQKENI. The CDR3 is 15 amino acids. V lost 5 bases, J lost 3 bases, and 7 bases stayed unmatched. The CDR3 DNA is TGTGCCAGCTCATCGGGAACAGGGGTTGGAAACACCATATATTTT. Its translation is CASSSGTGVGNTIYF.

This clone was seen more than once but under ten times. The V and J genes are TRBV7-2 and TRBJ1-2; TRBD1 matches 9 bases. The CDR3 spans 15 residues. The junction had 8 bases not matched to a gene; V was cut back by 2 bases and J by 7 bases. The germline V gene encodes CDR1 SGHTA and CDR2 FQGNSA. This CDR3 is CASSLSSGTGLGYTF. In DNA, the CDR3 is TGTGCCAGCAGCTTAAGTTCCGGGACAGGGCTTGGCTACACCTTC. Variable domain in full (rest from reference TRBV7-2 and TRBJ1-2): GAGVSQSPSNKVTEKGKDVELRCDPISGHTALYWYRQSLGQGLEFLIYFQGNSAPDKSGLPSDRFSAERTGGSVSTLTIQRTQQEDSAVYLCASSLSSGTGLGYTFGSGTRLTVV.

This chain connects TRBV18 to TRBJ1-3; D unresolved. This CDR3 has 14 residues. The germline V and J ends were trimmed by 2 bases and 0 bases, with 5 bases remaining between them. Germline CDR1 KGHSH, CDR2 LQKENI. The CDR3 sequence is CASSPESSGNTIYF. CDR3 coding DNA: TGTGCCAGCTCACCAGAGAGCTCTGGAAACACCATATATTTT.

The rearrangement uses TRBV6-5 and TRBJ2-7; 9 bases agree with TRBD2. CDR3 size: 15 residues. From germline, CDR1 is MNHEY and CDR2 SVGAGI. V was pared by 4 bases and J by 8 bases, with 12 bases of the junction left unmatched. The CDR3 region is CASSSRVGTSKKQYF. The CDR3 nucleotides read TGTGCCAGCAGTTCCCGTGTAGGGACTAGCAAGAAGCAGTACTTC.

The chain joins TRBV6-6 to TRBJ1-1; 10 bases are a match to TRBD1. This CDR3 comprises 15 residues. V lost 2 bases and J lost 4; bases outside the gene matches: 4. Germline CDR1 reads MNHNY; CDR2 reads SVGAGI (reference sequence). CDR3 nucleotides: TGTGCCAGCAGTTACCCGGGACAGGGGACCACTGAAGCTTTCTTT. This gives the protein CASSYPGQGTTEAFF.

Comments on this clone: The same CDR3 also results from other DNA sequences found in this sample. The chain employs TRBV5-1 and TRBJ2-2, with no clear D. V lost 0 bases, J lost 2 bases, and 5 bases lay in between. Germline CDR1 SGHRS, CDR2 YFSETQ. This CDR3 has 14 amino acids. The CDR3 sequence is CASSLGSNTGELFF. CDR3 bases: TGCGCCAGCAGCTTGGGGAGTAACACCGGGGAGCTGTTTTTT.

The chain combines TRBV12-3 or TRBV12-4 with TRBJ2-7; 9 nucleotides line up with TRBD1. J was trimmed by 7 bases and V by 6 bases; bases with no gene match: 4. This CDR3 spans 12 amino acids. The CDR3 spells CASRRTGDEQYF. In DNA, the CDR3 is TGTGCCAGCAGAAGGACAGGGGATGAGCAGTACTTC.

The chain recombines TRBV5-1 with TRBJ1-1; perhaps TRBD1 as D (5 bases). The ends were cut back, 4 bases at V and 1 base at J, with 8 bases in the middle. The CDR3 has 13 residues. Germline V gives CDR1 SGHRS, CDR2 YFSETQ. Here the CDR3 DNA reads TGCGCCAGCAGCATTACAGGGAACACTGAAGCTTTCTTT. This encodes CASSITGNTEAFF. The full variable domain, with the rest looked up from reference TRBV5-1 and TRBJ1-1, is KAGVTQTPRYLIKTRGQQVTLSCSPISGHRSVSWYQQTPGQGLQFLFEYFSETQRNKGNFPGRFSGRQFSNSRSEMNVSTLELGDSALYLCASSITGNTEAFFGQGTRLTVV.

The CDR3 sequence is CASSYDREEEQYF. In nucleotides, the CDR3 is TGTGCCAGCAGCTATGACAGGGAGGAAGAGCAGTACTTC. This chain uses TRBV13 with TRBJ2-7; tentative D call: TRBD1 (7 bases). The germline CDR1 and CDR2 sequences are PRHDT and FYEKMQ (reference sequence). Trimming took off 4 bases at V and 7 bases at J, with 14 bases between the two ends. The CDR3 is made up of 13 amino acids.

J is TRBJ1-4 and V is TRBV7-9; 9 bases match TRBD1. The length of the CDR3 is 15 residues. Germline assignment: CDR1 SEHNR and CDR2 FQNEAQ (reference sequence). J was trimmed by 7 bases and V by 3 bases; bases with no gene match: 6. The CDR3 DNA is TGTGCCAGCAGCTTGCCGGGACAGGGAGGTGAAAAACTGTTTTTT. This gives the protein CASSLPGQGGEKLFF.

This sequence joins TRBV6-6 and TRBJ1-2; D ambiguous. V was clipped by 2 bases and J by 4 bases, with 11 bases between them. The CDR3 has 14 residues. Germline V gene data show CDR1 as MNHNY and CDR2 as SVGAGI (reference sequence). Written as DNA, the CDR3 is TGTGCCAGCAGTTACCCGGTCAAGTCCTATGGCTACACCTTC. This translates into CASSYPVKSYGYTF.

The chain has TRBV6-5 and TRBJ1-2; no clear D gene. This CDR3 is built from 12 residues. Germline V gene lookup returns CDR1 MNHEY and CDR2 SVGAGI. V was cut by 6 bases and J by 4 bases, with 9 bases left in between. CDR3 coding DNA: TGTGCCAGCAGCTCCGCCGGCTATGGCTACACCTTC. This translates into CASSSAGYGYTF.

The chain uses TRBV2 and TRBJ1-3; D remains unclear. The CDR3 is made up of 15 amino acids. CDR1 SNHLY and CDR2 FYNNEI come from the germline V gene. The ends were cut back, 11 bases at V and 0 bases at J, with 17 bases in the middle. The CDR3 loop is CAAGKRTPSGNTIYF. CDR3 sequence (DNA): TGTGCCGCGGGCAAACGGACGCCCTCTGGAAACACCATATATTTT.

The chain employs TRBV9 and TRBJ2-3, with TRBD2 identical over 9 bases. The CDR3 sequence is 16 residues long. Trimming cost V 0 bases and J 4 bases; bases outside gene matches: 6. Germline V gene lookup returns CDR1 SGDLS and CDR2 YYNGEE. CDR3 nucleotides: TGTGCCAGCAGCGTAGAGGCGGGGGGGCTTGCAGATACGCAGTATTTT. Protein: CASSVEAGGLADTQYF.

V usage is TRBV13 and J usage is TRBJ1-3; TRBD1 matches 10 bases. The germline CDR1 and CDR2 sequences are PRHDT and FYEKMQ (reference sequence). J was trimmed by 4 bases and V by 4 bases; bases with no gene match: 4. The CDR3 loop spans 15 amino acids. As DNA, the CDR3 is TGTGCCAGCAGCTCGGACAGGGGGACGGGAAACACCATATATTTT. Encoded protein: CASSSDRGTGNTIYF.

This clone came up once. The genes are TRBV6-5 and TRBJ1-2; 7 bases are shared with TRBD1. CDR1 is MNHEY and CDR2 is SVGAGI in the germline V gene. V trimming: 7 bases; J trimming: 3 bases; junction bases outside the gene matches: 5. There are 13 residues in the CDR3. CDR3 residues: CASTDRDHYGYTF. In DNA, the CDR3 is TGTGCCAGCACCGACAGGGACCACTATGGCTACACCTTC.

This chain uses TRBV2 with TRBJ2-1; 8 bases are a match to TRBD2. The germline CDR1 and CDR2 sequences are SNHLY and FYNNEI. V gave up 0 bases and J gave up 7 bases; unmatched junction bases: 8. The CDR3 extends over 16 amino acids. CDR3 residues: CASSEAVAGGENEQFF. CDR3 nucleotides: TGTGCCAGCAGTGAAGCCGTGGCGGGGGGAGAGAATGAGCAGTTCTTC.

V is TRBV5-8 and J is TRBJ2-3; D possibly corresponds to TRBD1 (5 bases). Germline lookup yields CDR1 SGHTS and CDR2 YDEGEE. This CDR3 spans 14 amino acids. V was pared by 4 bases and J by 5 bases, with 14 bases between. The CDR3 protein is CASSPSRGRDTQYF. CDR3 nucleotides: TGTGCCAGCAGCCCCTCTAGGGGCAGAGATACGCAGTATTTT.